This T cell receptor (beta chain) emerged from a study of early T cells in non-severe SARS-CoV-2 infection. Study as a whole: Chains were not paired, and sequencing was done on bulk RNA from unsorted whole blood. General study results and limits: VDJdb matches were skewed toward anti-spike CD8 T cell responses.

CDR1 and CDR2 (germline): SQVTM, ANQGSEA. The junction had 10 bases not matched to a gene; V was cut back by 4 bases and J by 11 bases. The CDR3 has 14 amino acids. This clonotype has a count of ten or more. Its antigen is as yet unknown. Attachment of unique molecular identifiers was made to individual cDNA molecules. MiXCR, applied by TCRdb to the 5' RACE reads, yields one record per CDR3 protein. The repertoire holds 50,000 to 65,000 distinct CDR3 sequences, with around 9.3% as singletons. The sequence came from an adult who was a healthcare worker with PCR-confirmed SARS-CoV-2 infection or an uninfected control (not recorded which). The genes are TRBV29-1 and TRBJ2-3, with TRBD2 matching 12 bases. Input material: whole blood. The CDR3 sequence is CSVGETSGSAGQYF. The CDR3 nucleotides are TGCAGCGTTGGAGAGACTAGCGGGAGCGCAGGGCAGTATTTT.